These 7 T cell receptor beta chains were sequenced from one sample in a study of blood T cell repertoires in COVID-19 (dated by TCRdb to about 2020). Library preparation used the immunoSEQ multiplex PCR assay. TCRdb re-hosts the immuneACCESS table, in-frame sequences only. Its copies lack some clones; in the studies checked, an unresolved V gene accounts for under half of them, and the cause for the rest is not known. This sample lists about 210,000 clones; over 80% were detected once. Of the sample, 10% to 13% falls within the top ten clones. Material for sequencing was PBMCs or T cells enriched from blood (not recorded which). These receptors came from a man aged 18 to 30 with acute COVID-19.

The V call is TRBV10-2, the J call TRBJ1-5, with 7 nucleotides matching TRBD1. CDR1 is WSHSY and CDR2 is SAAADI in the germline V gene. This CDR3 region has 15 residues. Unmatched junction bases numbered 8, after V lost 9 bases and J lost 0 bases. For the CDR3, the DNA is TGCGCCAGAGACAGGGTTGTCTATAGCAATCAGCCCCAGCATTTT. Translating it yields CARDRVVYSNQPQHF.

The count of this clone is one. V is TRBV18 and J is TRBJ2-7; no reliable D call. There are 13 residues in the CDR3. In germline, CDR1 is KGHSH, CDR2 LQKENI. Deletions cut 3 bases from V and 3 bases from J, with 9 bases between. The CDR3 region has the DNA TGTGCCAGCTCACCGGCTGCTGACTACGAGCAGTACTTC. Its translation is CASSPAADYEQYF.

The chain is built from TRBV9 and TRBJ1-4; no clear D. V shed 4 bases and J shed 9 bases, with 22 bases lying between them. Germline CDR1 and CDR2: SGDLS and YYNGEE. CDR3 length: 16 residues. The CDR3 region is CASSPQRSLRDQKLFF. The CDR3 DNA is TGTGCCAGCAGCCCCCAACGATCATTACGGGATCAAAAACTGTTTTTT.

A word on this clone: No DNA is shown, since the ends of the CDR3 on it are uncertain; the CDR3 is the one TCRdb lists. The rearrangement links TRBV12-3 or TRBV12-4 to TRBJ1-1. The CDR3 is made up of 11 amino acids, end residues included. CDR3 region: CASSTSGEAFF.

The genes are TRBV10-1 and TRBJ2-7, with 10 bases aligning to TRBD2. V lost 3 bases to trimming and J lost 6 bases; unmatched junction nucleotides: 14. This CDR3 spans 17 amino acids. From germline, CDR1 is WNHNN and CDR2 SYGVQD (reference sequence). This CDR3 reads CASSEDRGGLAGVEQYF. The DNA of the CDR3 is TGCGCCAGCAGTGAAGACCGTGGAGGGCTAGCGGGAGTCGAGCAGTACTTC.

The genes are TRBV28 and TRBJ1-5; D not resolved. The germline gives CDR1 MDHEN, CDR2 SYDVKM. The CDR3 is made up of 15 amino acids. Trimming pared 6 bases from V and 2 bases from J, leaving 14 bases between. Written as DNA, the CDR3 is TGTGCCAGCAGACCGCCCGGGGAACGCAATCAGCCCCAGCATTTT. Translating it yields CASRPPGERNQPQHF.

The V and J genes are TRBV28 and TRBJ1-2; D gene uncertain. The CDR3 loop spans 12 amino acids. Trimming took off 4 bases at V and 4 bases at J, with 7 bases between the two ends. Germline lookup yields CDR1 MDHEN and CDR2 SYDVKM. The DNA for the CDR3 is TGTGCCAGCAGTTCGGGGAGCTATGGCTACACCTTC. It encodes CASSSGSYGYTF.